Listed here are 13 T cell receptor beta chains from one sample, sequenced in a study of control samples from healthy donors and cancer patients. This table comes from immunoSEQ multiplex PCR, and its TCRdb copy is limited to in-frame clones, with some not included. Of about 120,000 clones listed, 85% to 95% are singletons. The sequencing sample was made of blood. Receptors originate from a man aged 30 to 45 in good health.

The J gene is TRBJ1-5, the V gene TRBV24-1; D gene uncertain. The CDR3 consists of 14 residues. Germline loops: CDR1 KGHDR, CDR2 SFDVKD. V was cut by 4 bases and J by 3 bases, with 9 bases left in between. In DNA, the CDR3 is TGTGCCACCAGTGAACCGGACTTCAATCAGCCCCAGCATTTT. As protein: CATSEPDFNQPQHF.

V usage is TRBV10-1 and J usage is TRBJ2-5; D gene unclear. V lost 3 bases to trimming and J lost 4 bases, with 9 bases between them. CDR1 is WNHNN, CDR2 SYGVQD, per germline (reference sequence). This CDR3 has 13 residues. The chain's CDR3 is CASSEEYGETQYF. The CDR3 bases are TGCGCCAGCAGTGAAGAGTATGGAGAGACCCAGTACTTC.

The gene calls are TRBV24-1 and TRBJ1-5, with TRBD1 matching 10 bases. The CDR3 sequence is 12 residues long. Looked up from germline, CDR1 is KGHDR and CDR2 is SFDVKD. Germline trimming cut 9 bases from V and 7 bases from J; bases unmatched to any gene: 2. The CDR3 spells CATGTGDQPQHF. The CDR3 nucleotides are TGTGCCACCGGGACAGGGGACCAGCCCCAGCATTTT.

The chain combines TRBV12-5 with TRBJ2-1; 9 bases align to TRBD2. Germline lookup yields CDR1 LGHNT and CDR2 FRNRAP. The CDR3 length is 16 residues. With V trimmed by 3 bases and J by 4 bases, 7 bases remained unmatched. The CDR3 nucleotides are TGTGCTAGTGGTTTCGGCGGGGGGGCCTTTTACAATGAGCAGTTCTTC. Residues: CASGFGGGAFYNEQFF.

This chain links TRBV6-5 with TRBJ2-3; possibly TRBD1 for D (6 bases). CDR1 is MNHEY, CDR2 SVGAGI, per germline. CDR3 size: 14 residues. The V end lost 6 bases, the J end lost 2 bases, and 12 bases lay between the germline ends. CDR3 in amino acids: CASRMGTYTDTQYF. The CDR3 DNA sequence: TGTGCCAGCAGGATGGGGACATACACAGATACGCAGTATTTT.

The chain is built from TRBV20-1 and TRBJ2-1, with a possible D match to TRBD1 (6 bases). Germline CDR1 reads DFQATT; CDR2 reads SNEGSKA (reference sequence). V was pared by 5 bases and J by 5 bases, with 7 bases between. The CDR3 runs 11 residues. The CDR3 DNA is TGCAGTGCTGGACAGAACAATGAGCAGTTCTTC. Its translation is CSAGQNNEQFF.

The chain links TRBV28 to TRBJ1-3; D may be TRBD1 (6 bases). The CDR3 covers 17 residues. Between the trimmed V and J ends, which lost 7 bases and 1 base, there was a span of 20 bases. CDR1 and CDR2 (germline): MDHEN, SYDVKM. CDR3 sequence (DNA): TGTGCCAGCATTGGGCTAGGGGCAAGGGGGTCTGGAAACACCATATATTTT. It encodes CASIGLGARGSGNTIYF.

CDR3 coding DNA: TGTGCCAGCAGCTCAAGAGGGGGGTATAGTGGAAACACCATATATTTT. This gives the protein CASSSRGGYSGNTIYF. The chain employs TRBV3-1 (or the pseudogene TRBV3-2) and TRBJ1-3, with D perhaps TRBD1 (6 bases). The CDR3 runs to 16 residues. Germline CDR1 is LGHDT and CDR2 is YNNKEL (reference sequence). Trimming removed 5 bases at V and 3 bases at J, with 17 bases between.

V is TRBV12-2 and J is TRBJ2-7. TRBV12-2 is flagged as a pseudogene. The length of the CDR3 is 12 residues. DNA for the CDR3: TGTGCAAGTCGCTCCTTAAGGCGAGAGCAGTACTTC. Its translation: CASRSLRREQYF.

The gene calls are TRBV2 and TRBJ2-7; D is possibly TRBD1 or TRBD2 (6 bases each). Germline V lookup: CDR1 SNHLY, CDR2 FYNNEI. The length of the CDR3 is 13 residues. Trimming left V 8 bases short and J 7 bases short, with 18 bases between. CDR3 amino acids: CASVGGQGREQYF. The CDR3 DNA follows: TGTGCCAGCGTCGGTGGGCAGGGGAGGGAGCAGTACTTC.

V is TRBV24-1 and J is TRBJ1-2, with 7 bases fitting TRBD1. J was trimmed by 5 bases and V by 4 bases; bases with no gene match: 15. CDR1 and CDR2 from the germline V gene are KGHDR and SFDVKD. This CDR3 has 17 amino acids. CDR3 bases: TGTGCCACCAGTGACACTGACAGGGACGGTTTTTGGTATGGCTACACCTTC. It specifies CATSDTDRDGFWYGYTF.

The V call is TRBV12-5, the J call TRBJ1-2; D is ambiguous. Trimming removed 10 bases from V and 1 base from J, with 16 bases in between. This CDR3 comprises 14 residues. Germline V CDR1 and CDR2: LGHNT, FRNRAP. The CDR3 DNA reads TGTGCTAAAAGGTGGTCGGGAAATAACTATGGCTACACCTTC. Translated: CAKRWSGNNYGYTF.

The chain uses TRBV5-4 and TRBJ2-7; TRBD1 matches at 8 bases. After removal of 4 bases from V and 0 bases from J, the junction contained 9 bases not matched to a gene. Germline CDR1 reads SGHNT; CDR2 reads YYREEE (reference sequence). The CDR3 is made up of 16 amino acids. CDR3 protein: CASSRDRGFDSYEQYV. The CDR3 nucleotides are TGTGCCAGCAGCCGAGACAGGGGATTTGACTCCTACGAGCAGTACGTC.